This passage covers 26 T cell receptor beta chains from one sample sequenced in a study of OX40 agonist ivuxolimab in advanced cancers. Repertoires were generated with immunoSEQ multiplex PCR, while TCRdb's copy carries only in-frame clones and drops some. The sample lists 50,000 to 75,000 clones, roughly 90% occurring once. The input for sequencing was CD4+ or CD8+ T cells sorted from blood, taken in a trial of the OX40 agonist ivuxolimab. These TCRs come from an adult with an advanced solid tumor such as melanoma, head and neck, liver or kidney cancer.

The V call is TRBV14, the J call TRBJ1-1; TRBD1 is a possible D gene (5 bases). Between the trimmed V and J ends, which lost 2 bases and 0 bases, there was a span of 10 bases. Per germline, CDR1 SGHDN and CDR2 FVKESK. The CDR3 spans 15 residues. DNA for the CDR3: TGTGCCAGCAGCCAAAGTCGACAGATGAACACTGAAGCTTTCTTT. It specifies CASSQSRQMNTEAFF.

V is TRBV5-4 and J is TRBJ1-2, with unresolved D. Germline V gene sequence: CDR1 SGHNT, CDR2 YYREEE (reference sequence). The CDR3 totals 15 residues. Deletions cut 1 base from V and 4 bases from J, with 14 bases between. The CDR3, as DNA: TGTGCCAGCAGCTTGCGTTCAGCTATTATCTATGGCTACACCTTC. Translating gives CASSLRSAIIYGYTF.

The J gene is TRBJ2-3, the V gene TRBV2, with 7 positions matching TRBD1. The CDR3 extends over 15 amino acids. Germline CDR1 and CDR2: SNHLY and FYNNEI. V lost 3 bases, J lost 4 bases, and 7 bases stayed unmatched. The CDR3 is CASSEATGSPDTQYF. The CDR3 DNA sequence: TGTGCCAGCAGTGAGGCGACAGGGAGCCCAGATACGCAGTATTTT.

The chain combines TRBV5-8 with TRBJ2-1, with 9 bases lining up with TRBD2. The CDR3 length is 16 residues. Germline assignment: CDR1 SGHTS and CDR2 YDEGEE. After removal of 4 bases from V and 0 bases from J, the junction contained 5 bases not matched to a gene. The CDR3 nucleotides read TGTGCCAGCAGCCTTGCGGGGGGGAGCTCCTACAATGAGCAGTTCTTC. This sequence encodes CASSLAGGSSYNEQFF.

J is TRBJ2-7 and V is TRBV6-5; no clear D gene. CDR1 MNHEY and CDR2 SVGAGI come from the germline V gene. This CDR3 has 13 amino acids. V dropped 8 bases and J dropped 5 bases, with 16 bases sitting between them. CDR3 DNA sequence: TGTGCCAGCGTGGCATCACATAGGAACGAGCAGTACTTC. Its protein is CASVASHRNEQYF.

This chain connects TRBV7-8 to TRBJ2-5; tentatively, D is TRBD1 or TRBD2 (5 bases each). Germline V gene lookup returns CDR1 SGHVS and CDR2 FQNEAQ. The CDR3 sequence is 14 residues long. V lost 4 bases and J 4 bases, leaving 13 bases between the germline ends. The CDR3 loop reads CASSSTRGTETQYF. The CDR3 DNA follows: TGTGCCAGCAGCTCGACGAGGGGTACAGAGACCCAGTACTTC.

The chain combines TRBV5-1 with TRBJ2-7; the D gene is possibly TRBD1 (5 bases). The CDR3 has 15 amino acids. Trimming took 3 bases from V and 5 from J, leaving 18 bases between them. The germline V gene encodes CDR1 SGHRS and CDR2 YFSETQ. The CDR3 region is CASSSWGRDIDEQYF. Written as DNA, the CDR3 is TGCGCCAGCAGCTCCTGGGGCAGGGATATTGACGAGCAGTACTTC.

The V and J genes are TRBV5-8 and TRBJ1-5, with D perhaps TRBD1 (6 bases). This CDR3 comprises 15 residues. In germline, CDR1 is SGHTS, CDR2 YDEGEE. V was shortened by 4 bases and J by 4 bases, with 15 bases between the two germline ends. The CDR3 sequence: CASSVGGFGNQPQHF. The DNA for the CDR3 is TGTGCCAGCAGCGTAGGGGGTTTTGGGAATCAGCCCCAGCATTTT.

The J gene is TRBJ2-7, the V gene TRBV7-2, with a possible D match to TRBD2 (6 bases). The CDR3 is 15 amino acids. Trimming removed 3 bases from V and 5 bases from J, with 17 bases in between. The germline CDR1 and CDR2 sequences are SGHTA and FQGNSA. DNA for the CDR3: TGTGCCAGCAGCTTGCCACTAGCAGTAAACGACGAGCAGTACTTC. Translated, it gives CASSLPLAVNDEQYF. Together with reference TRBV7-2 and TRBJ2-7, the CDR3 gives the full variable domain: GAGVSQSPSNKVTEKGKDVELRCDPISGHTALYWYRQSLGQGLEFLIYFQGNSAPDKSGLPSDRFSAERTGGSVSTLTIQRTQQEDSAVYLCASSLPLAVNDEQYFGPGTRLTVT.

V gene TRBV7-2 combines with J gene TRBJ1-5; D might be TRBD1 (6 bases). The CDR3 runs to 15 residues. The V end lost 3 bases, the J end lost 6 bases, and 15 bases lay between the germline ends. Germline-derived CDR1 and CDR2 are SGHTA and FQGNSA. The CDR3 is CASSFFQGSSQPQHF. The DNA for the CDR3 is TGTGCCAGCAGCTTTTTTCAGGGGTCAAGTCAGCCCCAGCATTTT.

CDR3 in amino acids: CASSQSFFVGQETQYF. The CDR3 bases are TGCGCCAGCAGCCAAAGTTTCTTTGTTGGCCAAGAGACCCAGTACTTC. The rearrangement links TRBV4-1 to TRBJ2-5; D is uncertain. The germline V and J ends were trimmed by 2 bases and 1 base, with 14 bases remaining between them. The CDR3 spans 16 residues. The germline V gene has CDR1 MGHRA and CDR2 YSYEKL.

This chain joins TRBV9 and TRBJ1-1; D gene ambiguous. V was shortened by 0 bases and J by 2 bases, with 8 bases between the two germline ends. Per germline, CDR1 SGDLS and CDR2 YYNGEE. The CDR3 contains 14 residues. The DNA for the CDR3 is TGTGCCAGCAGCGTAGCAGGCGTCAACACTGAAGCTTTCTTT. Amino acid sequence: CASSVAGVNTEAFF.

J is TRBJ2-1 and V is TRBV9; D unclear. Trimming cost V 0 bases and J 6 bases, with 13 bases left between them. From germline, CDR1 is SGDLS and CDR2 YYNGEE. The CDR3 has 15 residues. CDR3 sequence (DNA): TGTGCCAGCAGCGTAGAGGGCAGGCGCTCCAATGAGCAGTTCTTC. It yields the protein CASSVEGRRSNEQFF.

This sequence joins TRBV11-1 and TRBJ2-1, with D perhaps matching TRBD2 (5 bases). Germline CDR1 is SGHAT and CDR2 is FQDESV (reference sequence). Trimming removed 2 bases from V and 4 bases from J, with 9 bases in between. CDR3 length: 14 amino acids. DNA of the CDR3: TGTGCCAGCAGCTTATCGGGGTCGTACAATGAGCAGTTCTTC. Amino acids: CASSLSGSYNEQFF. Full variable domain (outside the CDR3, taken from reference TRBV11-1 and TRBJ2-1): EAEVAQSPRYKITEKSQAVAFWCDPISGHATLYWYRQILGQGPELLVQFQDESVVDDSQLPKDRFSAERLKGVDSTLKIQPAELGDSAMYLCASSLSGSYNEQFFGPGTRLTVL.

The chain uses TRBV6-6 and TRBJ2-7; D is perhaps TRBD1 (7 bases). CDR3 size: 13 residues. The V end was cut by 6 bases, the J end by 5 bases, with 14 bases between. Germline lookup yields CDR1 MNHNY and CDR2 SVGAGI (reference sequence). CDR3 nucleotides: TGTGCCAGCAGCCAGGGGGGTGGTAACGAGCAGTACTTC. Its translation is CASSQGGGNEQYF.

The chain couples TRBV23-1 to TRBJ2-4; TRBD1 is a possible D gene (6 bases). TRBV23-1 is marked as an open reading frame, function uncertain. This CDR3 spans 15 amino acids. V lost 5 bases to trimming and J lost 1 base, with 12 bases between them. The CDR3 bases are TGCGCCAGCAGTTCAGGGGAAGGGGCCAAAAACATTCAGTACTTC. It is translated as CASSSGEGAKNIQYF.

The V call is TRBV5-5, the J call TRBJ2-7, with 9 bases identical to TRBD1. Per the germline V gene, CDR1 is SGHKS and CDR2 is YYEKEE (reference sequence). This CDR3 contains 15 residues. V lost 3 bases to trimming and J lost 0 bases; unmatched junction nucleotides: 4. In DNA, the CDR3 is TGTGCCAGCAGCTATGGACAGGGGCTCTCCTACGAGCAGTACTTC. It translates to CASSYGQGLSYEQYF.

The CDR3 coding sequence is TGTGCCAGCAGTGGGGGGCCCGTGGGGGAGATTGAAGCTTTCTTT. This encodes CASSGGPVGEIEAFF. This chain joins TRBV6-1 and TRBJ1-1, with D possibly being TRBD1 (6 bases). Germline CDR1 MNHNS, CDR2 SASEGT. Trimming removed 4 bases from V and 7 bases from J, with 19 bases in between. This CDR3 comprises 15 residues.

The chain joins TRBV6-6 to TRBJ2-3; no clear D. The CDR3 sequence is 13 residues long. Looked up from germline, CDR1 is MNHNY and CDR2 is SVGAGI (reference sequence). With 6 bases removed from V and 6 bases from J, the gap between germline ends came to 13 bases. CDR3 sequence: CASSRVLADTQYF. The CDR3 bases are TGTGCCAGCAGCCGGGTCCTTGCGGATACGCAGTATTTT.

This clone was seen a handful of times. This sequence joins TRBV7-9 and TRBJ2-5, with D possibly being TRBD1 (6 bases). Germline V CDR1 and CDR2: SEHNR, FQNEAQ (reference sequence). The CDR3 has 14 amino acids. Trimming stripped 2 bases from V and 2 bases from J, with 9 bases between. The CDR3 is CASSLRQGQETQYF. The CDR3 nucleotides are TGTGCCAGCAGCTTACGGCAGGGGCAAGAGACCCAGTACTTC.

The V gene is TRBV11-2, the J gene TRBJ1-6; the match to TRBD1 covers 7 bases. The CDR3 extends over 14 amino acids. Per the germline V gene, CDR1 is SGHAT and CDR2 is FQNNGV. V lost 5 bases to trimming and J lost 4 bases; unmatched junction nucleotides: 2. The CDR3 region is CASSLGQYNSPLHF. CDR3 sequence (DNA): TGTGCCAGCAGCCTGGGACAGTATAATTCACCCCTCCACTTT.

This rearrangement joins TRBV13 to TRBJ2-7, with TRBD2 matching over 7 bases. The CDR3 has 14 amino acids. V dropped 10 bases and J dropped 0; count of bases not matched to a gene: 9. From germline, CDR1 is PRHDT and CDR2 FYEKMQ (reference sequence). CDR3 amino acids: CATGVSSGSYEQYF. In DNA form, the CDR3 reads TGTGCCACGGGGGTCTCTAGCGGCTCCTACGAGCAGTACTTC. Complete variable domain (other parts from reference TRBV13 and TRBJ2-7): AAGVIQSPRHLIKEKRETATLKCYPIPRHDTVYWYQQGPGQDPQFLISFYEKMQSDKGSIPDRFSAQQFSDYHSELNMSSLELGDSALYFCATGVSSGSYEQYFGPGTRLTVT.

This chain connects TRBV5-4 to TRBJ1-2; tentative D call: TRBD1 (6 bases). The CDR3 contains 17 residues. The V and J ends lost 3 bases and 4 bases respectively, with 22 bases between them. Germline CDR1 and CDR2: SGHNT and YYREEE (reference sequence). The CDR3 DNA reads TGTGCCAGCAGCTGGGGGCAGGGGCCGAGTGAAGTCTATGGCTACACCTTC. Its translation: CASSWGQGPSEVYGYTF. Full variable domain (remainder filled in from reference TRBV5-4 and TRBJ1-2): ETGVTQSPTHLIKTRGQQVTLRCSSQSGHNTVSWYQQALGQGPQFIFQYYREEENGRGNFPPRFSGLQFPNYSSELNVNALELDDSALYLCASSWGQGPSEVYGYTFGSGTRLTVV.

This rearrangement joins TRBV5-1 to TRBJ2-7, with D unresolved. V dropped 2 bases and J dropped 2 bases, with 11 bases sitting between them. The germline gives CDR1 SGHRS, CDR2 YFSETQ. This CDR3 is 14 amino acids long. The CDR3 nucleotides read TGCGCCAGCAGCTTTTCAGTTGGCGCCTACGAGCAGTACTTC. This gives the protein CASSFSVGAYEQYF.

This chain uses TRBV6-5 with TRBJ1-2, with D perhaps matching TRBD1 (5 bases). The CDR3 is made up of 13 amino acids. V was clipped by 5 bases and J by 7 bases, with 14 bases between them. Germline V CDR1 and CDR2: MNHEY, SVGAGI. The CDR3 protein is CASSQGGLGGYTF. The CDR3 DNA sequence: TGTGCCAGCAGTCAGGGAGGGCTGGGTGGCTACACCTTC.

This chain uses TRBV11-3 with TRBJ1-2; weak D call: TRBD1 (6 bases). This CDR3 has 13 residues. V was clipped by 5 bases and J by 4 bases, with 11 bases between them. CDR1 and CDR2 from the germline V gene are SGHNT and YENEEA. The DNA of the CDR3 is TGTGCCAGCAGCCCAGGGGTTCGCTATGGCTACACCTTC. Translation gives CASSPGVRYGYTF.